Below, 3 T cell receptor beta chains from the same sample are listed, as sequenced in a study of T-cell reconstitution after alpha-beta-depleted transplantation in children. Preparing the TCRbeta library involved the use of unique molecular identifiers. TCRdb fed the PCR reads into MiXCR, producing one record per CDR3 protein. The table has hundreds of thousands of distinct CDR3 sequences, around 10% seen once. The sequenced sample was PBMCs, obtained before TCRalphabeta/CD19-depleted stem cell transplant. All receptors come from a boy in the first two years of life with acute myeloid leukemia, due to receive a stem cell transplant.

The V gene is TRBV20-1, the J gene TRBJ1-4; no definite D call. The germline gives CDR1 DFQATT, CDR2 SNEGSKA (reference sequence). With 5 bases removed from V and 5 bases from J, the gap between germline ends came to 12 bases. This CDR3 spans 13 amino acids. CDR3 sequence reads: CSADTGANEKLFF. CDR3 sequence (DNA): TGCAGTGCTGATACGGGAGCGAATGAAAAACTGTTTTTT.

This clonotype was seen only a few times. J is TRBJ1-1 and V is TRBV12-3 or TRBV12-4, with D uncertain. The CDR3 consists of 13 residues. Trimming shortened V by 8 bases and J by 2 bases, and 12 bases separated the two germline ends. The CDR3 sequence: CASLPRINTEAFF. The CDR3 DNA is TGTGCCAGCCTGCCGAGGATTAACACTGAAGCTTTCTTT.

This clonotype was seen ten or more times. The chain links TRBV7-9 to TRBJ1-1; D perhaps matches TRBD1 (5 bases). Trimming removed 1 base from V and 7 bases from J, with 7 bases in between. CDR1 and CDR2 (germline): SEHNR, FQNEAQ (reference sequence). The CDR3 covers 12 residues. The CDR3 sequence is CASSLGGSEAFF. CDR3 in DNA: TGTGCCAGCAGCTTAGGGGGGAGTGAAGCTTTCTTT.